The 18 T cell receptor beta chains below come from one sample, sequenced in a study of OX40 agonist ivuxolimab in advanced cancers. Sequencing used immunoSEQ multiplex PCR; TCRdb keeps in-frame clones, though not all of them. The sample includes 15,000 to 20,000 clones, 85% to 90% of them seen just once. Here the sequenced sample was CD4+ or CD8+ T cells sorted from blood, taken in a trial of the OX40 agonist ivuxolimab. The receptors come from an adult with an advanced solid tumor such as melanoma, head and neck, liver or kidney cancer.

In this sample, this clone turned up once. This rearrangement joins TRBV4-1 to TRBJ2-3; possible D gene TRBD2, 6 bases. The V end was cut by 4 bases, the J end by 4 bases, with 18 bases between. From germline, CDR1 is MGHRA and CDR2 YSYEKL. This CDR3 comprises 16 residues. CDR3 residues: CASSPPGLTRPDTQYF. The CDR3 DNA is TGCGCCAGCAGCCCCCCGGGACTGACTCGTCCAGATACGCAGTATTTT.

This chain joins TRBV9 and TRBJ2-1, with TRBD1 matching 7 bases. Germline V gene sequence: CDR1 SGDLS, CDR2 YYNGEE. The CDR3 totals 17 residues. Trimming at V came to 2 bases and at J to 0 bases, leaving 8 bases not matched to a gene. Written as DNA, the CDR3 is TGTGCCAGCAGCGTTCGCGGAACAGGGGACTCCTACAATGAGCAGTTCTTC. As protein: CASSVRGTGDSYNEQFF.

This chain links TRBV5-8 with TRBJ1-2; TRBD1 aligns across 7 bases. The V segment lost 4 bases and the J segment 4 bases; nucleotides outside the gene matches: 7. Germline CDR1 reads SGHTS; CDR2 reads YDEGEE. There are 14 residues in the CDR3. CDR3 loop: CASSQTRTGYGYTF. The CDR3, as DNA: TGTGCCAGCAGCCAAACTAGGACAGGCTATGGCTACACCTTC.

This clone was counted between two and nine times. The rearrangement joins TRBV28 to TRBJ2-5; 8 nucleotides line up with TRBD1. V lost 2 bases to trimming and J lost 5 bases; unmatched junction nucleotides: 7. Germline V gives CDR1 MDHEN, CDR2 SYDVKM. This CDR3 is built from 15 residues. In DNA form, the CDR3 reads TGTGCCAGCAGTTTACTAGGGACAGGAAGGGAGACCCAGTACTTC. It specifies CASSLLGTGRETQYF.

The CDR3 coding sequence is TGTGCCAGTTGGGGGACAGGGGTCCAGCCCCAGCATTTT. Protein sequence: CASWGTGVQPQHF. The rearrangement uses TRBV19 and TRBJ1-5; 10 nucleotides align to TRBD1. V lost 8 bases and J lost 7; bases outside the gene matches: 5. Germline CDR1 and CDR2: LNHDA and SQIVND (reference sequence). There are 13 residues in the CDR3.

V gene TRBV5-5 combines with J gene TRBJ1-1; the D is unclear. Germline CDR1 SGHKS, CDR2 YYEKEE (reference sequence). Trimming stripped 4 bases from V and 0 bases from J, with 7 bases between. This CDR3 is built from 13 residues. For the CDR3, the DNA is TGTGCCAGCAGCCCCGACATGAACACTGAAGCTTTCTTT. Translating it yields CASSPDMNTEAFF.

This clone came up a few times. CDR3: CASMGGHFSGNTIYF. The CDR3 DNA is TGTGCCAGCATGGGGGGACACTTCTCTGGAAACACCATATATTTT. The rearrangement joins TRBV25-1 to TRBJ1-3; a weak D match, TRBD1 (6 bases). V lost 7 bases and J 0 bases, leaving 13 bases between the germline ends. Germline V gene lookup returns CDR1 MGHDK and CDR2 SYGVNS. The CDR3 is 15 residues long.

The chain links TRBV6-5 to TRBJ2-5; D is undetermined. The germline CDR1 and CDR2 sequences are MNHEY and SVGAGI. CDR3 length: 12 amino acids. V lost 7 bases, J lost 7 bases, and 13 bases lay in between. The CDR3 nucleotides read TGTGCCAGCACAGCGAGGTTGGGGACCCAGTACTTC. Translated: CASTARLGTQYF.

The rearrangement joins TRBV7-2 to TRBJ1-1, with a possible D match to TRBD1 (5 bases). CDR1 is SGHTA and CDR2 is FQGNSA in the germline V gene. The CDR3 spans 15 residues. Trimming removed 5 bases at V and 0 bases at J, with 13 bases between. CDR3 protein: CASSPPTDMNTEAFF. DNA for the CDR3: TGTGCCAGCAGCCCGCCGACGGACATGAACACTGAAGCTTTCTTT.

The genes are TRBV7-9 and TRBJ2-7, with 10 bases matching TRBD1. The germline V gene has CDR1 SEHNR and CDR2 FQNEAQ (reference sequence). This CDR3 is built from 14 residues. The V segment lost 3 bases and the J segment 5 bases; nucleotides outside the gene matches: 4. The CDR3, as DNA: TGTGCCAGCAGCTTTGGGACAGGGGCCCACGAGCAGTACTTC. It translates to CASSFGTGAHEQYF.

This clone was found a few times. The chain has TRBV19 and TRBJ1-5, with D uncertain. Per germline, CDR1 LNHDA and CDR2 SQIVND (reference sequence). V was cut by 0 bases and J by 3 bases, with 3 bases left in between. This CDR3 has 13 amino acids. DNA for the CDR3: TGTGCCAGTAGTATAGATACCAATCAGCCCCAGCATTTT. Amino acid sequence: CASSIDTNQPQHF.

The rearrangement links TRBV20-1 to TRBJ2-7; unclear D gene. The CDR3 length is 11 residues. V lost 2 bases to trimming and J lost 3 bases, with 5 bases between them. CDR1 is DFQATT, CDR2 SNEGSKA, per germline (reference sequence). CDR3 DNA: TGCAGTGCTAGATCAGGCTACGAGCAGTACTTC. This codes for CSARSGYEQYF.

The chain couples TRBV7-2 to TRBJ2-3, with D possibly matching TRBD2 (6 bases). The CDR3 sequence is 13 residues long. V lost 5 bases and J lost 5, with 11 bases in between. Germline CDR1 is SGHTA and CDR2 is FQGNSA. The CDR3 loop is CASSASEGDTQYF. CDR3 coding DNA: TGTGCCAGCAGCGCCTCGGAGGGAGATACGCAGTATTTT.

The V call is TRBV5-1, the J call TRBJ2-5; no definite D call. Trimming took off 0 bases at V and 4 bases at J, with 19 bases between the two ends. The germline V gene encodes CDR1 SGHRS and CDR2 YFSETQ. The length of the CDR3 is 17 residues. The CDR3 loop is CASSLAGPSSYGETQYF. CDR3 in DNA: TGCGCCAGCAGCTTGGCCGGTCCCTCTTCGTATGGAGAGACCCAGTACTTC.

The chain couples TRBV5-4 to TRBJ1-2; no clear D. This CDR3 contains 11 residues. V was cut by 0 bases and J by 8 bases, with 5 bases left in between. Germline V gene data show CDR1 as SGHNT and CDR2 as YYREEE (reference sequence). In DNA form, the CDR3 reads TGTGCCAGCAGCTTGGAAGAGGGCTACACCTTC. This translates into CASSLEEGYTF.

V is TRBV4-3 and J is TRBJ1-1; 7 positions match TRBD1. The CDR3 totals 15 residues. The J segment lost 1 base and the V segment lost 3 bases, leaving 5 bases of the junction unmatched. CDR1 and CDR2 (germline): LGHNA, YSLEER. The chain's CDR3 is CASSHRQGANTEAFF. Written as DNA, the CDR3 is TGCGCCAGCAGCCACCGACAGGGAGCGAACACTGAAGCTTTCTTT.

V is TRBV7-2 and J is TRBJ2-6; the D is unclear. Trimming took 0 bases from V and 4 from J, leaving 10 bases between them. Per germline, CDR1 SGHTA and CDR2 FQGNSA. The CDR3 length is 16 residues. DNA of the CDR3: TGTGCCAGCAGCTTAGCGCAGGCTTCCGGGGCCAACGTCCTGACTTTC. This translates into CASSLAQASGANVLTF.

This chain uses TRBV7-9 with TRBJ1-5; unclear D gene. The germline CDR1 and CDR2 sequences are SEHNR and FQNEAQ (reference sequence). This CDR3 region has 16 residues. V was shortened by 0 bases and J by 9 bases, with 18 bases between the two germline ends. CDR3: CASSLARLDQTGPQHF. The CDR3 DNA reads TGTGCCAGCAGCTTAGCCAGGCTTGATCAGACTGGGCCCCAGCATTTT. The full variable domain, its missing parts supplied by reference TRBV7-9 and TRBJ1-5, is DTGVSQNPRHKITKRGQNVTFRCDPISEHNRLYWYRQTLGQGPEFLTYFQNEAQLEKSRLLSDRFSAERPKGSFSTLEIQRTEQGDSAMYLCASSLARLDQTGPQHFGDGTRLSIL.